This T cell receptor (beta chain) was sequenced during a study of identical twins. This clonotype has a count of ten or more. In TCRdb, the 5' RACE reads were re-called with MiXCR into one record per CDR3 protein. The data contain about 550,000 distinct CDR3 sequences, 20% to 25% of them singletons. Germline CDR1 is DFQATT and CDR2 is SNEGSKA (reference sequence). The length of the CDR3 is 13 residues. Trimming left V 6 bases short and J 5 bases short, with 16 bases between. Another study also made use of these data, one on yellow fever vaccine responses in identical twins. In that study: Reportedly, the response of twins' T cells to the vaccine seemed partly convergent, partly personalized.

Sequencing input: CD4+ T cells sorted from blood. The receptor was derived from a woman between 18 and 30 years old in good health. The chain uses TRBV20-1 and TRBJ2-5; possibly TRBD1 or TRBD2 for D (5 bases each). CDR3 coding DNA: TGCAGTGCGATCCGGGGATGGGGGGAGACCCAGTACTTC. Amino acid sequence: CSAIRGWGETQYF.